These 20 T cell receptor beta chains share one sample of origin, sequenced in a study of blood T cell repertoires in COVID-19. Only in-frame clones appear in the TCRdb table, and some are missing; sequencing was by immunoSEQ multiplex PCR. Altogether about 180,000 clones are present, about 88% being singletons, with the ten largest covering roughly 9%. The sequencing input was PBMCs or T cells enriched from blood (not recorded which). These receptors all come from a woman between 18 and 29 years old who had recovered from COVID-19.

The J gene is TRBJ2-1, the V gene TRBV15; D might be TRBD1 (6 bases). Germline V gene data show CDR1 as LNHNV and CDR2 as YYDKDF (reference sequence). CDR3 length equals 16 residues. Trimming took 8 bases from V and 0 from J, leaving 17 bases between them. CDR3 bases: TGTGCCACCGCCGCAGGGGTCCCGAGCTCCTACAATGAGCAGTTCTTC. Translated, it gives CATAAGVPSSYNEQFF. Full variable domain (outside the CDR3, taken from reference TRBV15 and TRBJ2-1): DAMVIQNPRYQVTQFGKPVTLSCSQTLNHNVMYWYQQKSSQAPKLLFHYYDKDFNNEADTPDNFQSRRPNTSFCFLDIRSPGLGDTAMYLCATAAGVPSSYNEQFFGPGTRLTVL.

Points on this clone: One junction end disagrees with the germline gene, perhaps due to a read error. The V and J genes are TRBV2 and TRBJ2-3; 12 positions agree with TRBD2. Germline V lookup: CDR1 SNHLY, CDR2 FYNNEI. This CDR3 region has 18 residues. This CDR3 is CAGSLRLAGATSTDTQYF. As DNA, the CDR3 is TGTGCCGGCAGCCTTAGACTAGCGGGAGCTACAAGCACAGATACGCAGTATTTT.

The J gene is TRBJ1-1, the V gene TRBV4-3; the D is unclear. The CDR3 sequence is 16 residues long. Trimming pared 0 bases from V and 4 bases from J, leaving 15 bases between. Germline-derived CDR1 and CDR2 are LGHNA and YSLEER. The DNA of the CDR3 is TGCGCCAGCAGCCAAGATCATTGGGTCCCGGGCACTGAAGCTTTCTTT. Protein: CASSQDHWVPGTEAFF.

This clone has just a few counts. The V call is TRBV5-6, the J call TRBJ2-7, with a possible D match to TRBD2 (6 bases). Germline CDR1 reads SGHDT; CDR2 reads YYEEEE. Trimming stripped 0 bases from V and 3 bases from J, with 7 bases between. The CDR3 totals 13 residues. CDR3 amino acids: CASSLEGLYEQYF. The CDR3, as DNA: TGTGCCAGCAGCTTGGAGGGACTCTACGAGCAGTACTTC.

The DNA of the CDR3 is TGTGCCAGTAGTACCGACAGGGTGAGTTATCAGCCCCAGCATTTT. This translates into CASSTDRVSYQPQHF. This sequence joins TRBV19 and TRBJ1-5, with 7 bases aligning to TRBD1. The CDR3 is 15 residues long. V was pared by 4 bases and J by 5 bases, with 8 bases of the junction left unmatched. Germline CDR1 and CDR2: LNHDA and SQIVND (reference sequence).

CDR3 in DNA: TGTGCCAGCAGTCCGAACCGGGGGGAGACCCAGTACTTC. The encoded protein is CASSPNRGETQYF. J is TRBJ2-5 and V is TRBV6-5; TRBD2 might be the D (6 bases). The CDR3 loop spans 13 amino acids. Per the germline V gene, CDR1 is MNHEY and CDR2 is SVGAGI. The V end lost 5 bases, the J end lost 5 bases, and 12 bases lay between the germline ends.

The V gene is TRBV7-9, the J gene TRBJ1-2; D gene ambiguous. There are 15 residues in the CDR3. Trimming removed 3 bases from V and 7 bases from J, with 18 bases in between. CDR1 SEHNR and CDR2 FQNEAQ come from the germline V gene (reference sequence). CDR3 sequence reads: CASSFLGRSVGGYTF. In nucleotides, the CDR3 is TGTGCCAGCAGCTTCTTAGGGAGGTCGGTCGGTGGCTACACCTTC.

V and J are TRBV2 and TRBJ1-5; D is possibly TRBD1 (5 bases). The V gene lost 6 bases and the J gene lost 0 bases, with 6 bases spanning the gap. Germline CDR1 is SNHLY and CDR2 is FYNNEI. This CDR3 contains 13 residues. For the CDR3, the DNA is TGTGCCAGCAGCAGGGATAGCAATCAGCCCCAGCATTTT. It specifies CASSRDSNQPQHF.

The rearrangement joins TRBV29-1 to TRBJ2-5; TRBD1 might be the D (5 bases). Germline V gene lookup returns CDR1 SQVTM and CDR2 ANQGSEA. CDR3 length: 12 amino acids. V was trimmed by 2 bases and J by 2 bases, leaving 6 bases between them. In DNA, the CDR3 is TGCAGCGTTGAAAGGGGACAAGAGACCCAGTACTTC. Translated, it gives CSVERGQETQYF. The whole variable domain, filled in from reference TRBV29-1 and TRBJ2-5, reads SAVISQKPSRDICQRGTSLTIQCQVDSQVTMMFWYRQQPGQSLTLIATANQGSEATYESGFVIDKFPISRPNLTFSTLTVSNMSPEDSSIYLCSVERGQETQYFGPGTRLLVL.

This chain uses TRBV10-3 with TRBJ1-2, with a weak D call TRBD1 (6 bases). Trimming left V 3 bases short and J 5 bases short, with 22 bases between. Per the germline V gene, CDR1 is ENHRY and CDR2 is SYGVKD. CDR3 length: 17 amino acids. DNA for the CDR3: TGTGCCATCAGTGAACCGACTACCATGGGGGCGCGATATGGCTACACCTTC. It translates to CAISEPTTMGARYGYTF.

This clone was seen at least ten times. V is TRBV25-1 and J is TRBJ1-2; a weak D match, TRBD1 (5 bases). Germline CDR1 reads MGHDK; CDR2 reads SYGVNS. CDR3 length equals 11 residues. With 5 bases removed from V and 8 bases from J, the gap between germline ends came to 9 bases. This chain's CDR3 is CASSWGNGYTF. DNA of the CDR3: TGTGCCAGCAGTTGGGGCAACGGCTACACCTTC.

CDR3 in amino acids: CASSRPQGRNTEAFF. CDR3 sequence (DNA): TGTGCCAGCAGCCGCCCTCAGGGCAGGAACACTGAAGCTTTCTTT. The rearrangement joins TRBV28 to TRBJ1-1, with D possibly matching TRBD1 (5 bases). V lost 6 bases to trimming and J lost 1 base, with 15 bases between them. This CDR3 spans 15 amino acids. Germline V gene lookup returns CDR1 MDHEN and CDR2 SYDVKM.

The chain carries TRBV3-1 (or the pseudogene TRBV3-2) and TRBJ2-5; TRBD2 agrees at 11 bases. Unmatched junction bases numbered 10, after V lost 0 bases and J lost 1 base. The CDR3 covers 19 residues. Germline-derived CDR1 and CDR2 are LGHDT and YNNKEL (reference sequence). This CDR3 reads CASSQDWGVLAGAQETQYF. CDR3 DNA: TGTGCCAGCAGCCAAGATTGGGGTGTACTAGCGGGGGCCCAAGAGACCCAGTACTTC.

This chain uses TRBV4-3 with TRBJ2-2; possibly TRBD2 for D (5 bases). CDR1 is LGHNA, CDR2 YSLEER, per germline. Trimming stripped 1 base from V and 5 bases from J, with 17 bases between. This CDR3 contains 17 residues. The CDR3 DNA reads TGCGCCAGCAGCCAAGGAAAGGGCGGACTCGGAACCGGGGAGCTGTTTTTT. Amino acid sequence: CASSQGKGGLGTGELFF.

The CDR3 DNA sequence: TGTGCCAGCAGCCGAACCCGGCGGGGATTTTCTTTCTTT. Its translation: CASSRTRRGFSFF. The chain recombines TRBV3-1 (or the pseudogene TRBV3-2) with TRBJ1-1; no clear D gene. Germline CDR1 LGHDT, CDR2 YNNKEL (reference sequence). The length of the CDR3 is 13 residues. Trimming shortened V by 4 bases and J by 12 bases, and 18 bases separated the two germline ends.

In DNA form, the CDR3 reads TGTGCCAGCAGCTACGGGACTAGCGGGTCCTACGAGCAGTACTTC. This codes for CASSYGTSGSYEQYF. The rearrangement uses TRBV3-1 (or the pseudogene TRBV3-2) and TRBJ2-7; 12 nucleotides match TRBD2. Germline loops: CDR1 LGHDT, CDR2 YNNKEL (reference sequence). The CDR3 spans 15 residues. Trimming at V came to 5 bases and at J to 1 base, leaving 3 bases not matched to a gene.

The J gene is TRBJ2-3, the V gene TRBV2; 13 bases match TRBD2. Losses at the gene ends were 3 bases for V and 5 bases for J; bases not matched to a gene: 8. Germline V lookup: CDR1 SNHLY, CDR2 FYNNEI. This CDR3 has 17 residues. As DNA, the CDR3 is TGTGCCAGCAGTGAGGGGTCACTAGCGGGAGGGGGAGATACGCAGTATTTT. It translates to CASSEGSLAGGGDTQYF.

V and J are TRBV7-2 and TRBJ2-3, with D possibly matching TRBD2 (5 bases). This CDR3 has 15 amino acids. The germline V gene has CDR1 SGHTA and CDR2 FQGNSA. Trimming removed 6 bases at V and 7 bases at J, with 20 bases between. The CDR3 region is CASSLRTQERHTQYF. DNA of the CDR3: TGTGCCAGCAGTCTCCGGACCCAGGAGCGGCATACGCAGTATTTT. Variable domain in full (rest from reference TRBV7-2 and TRBJ2-3): GAGVSQSPSNKVTEKGKDVELRCDPISGHTALYWYRQSLGQGLEFLIYFQGNSAPDKSGLPSDRFSAERTGGSVSTLTIQRTQQEDSAVYLCASSLRTQERHTQYFGPGTRLTVL.

This clone was found a few times. The sample has other DNA sequences that encode this CDR3 too. The chain joins TRBV27 to TRBJ2-2, with TRBD2 matching 9 bases. Trimming at V came to 2 bases and at J to 3 bases, leaving 4 bases not matched to a gene. CDR3 length equals 16 residues. Germline values: CDR1 MNHEY, CDR2 SMNVEV (reference sequence). The CDR3 is CASSLSGRLDTGELFF. The CDR3 coding sequence is TGTGCCAGCAGTTTAAGCGGGAGGTTGGACACCGGGGAGCTGTTTTTT.

The V gene is TRBV18, the J gene TRBJ2-1; a weak D match, TRBD2 (6 bases). V gave up 6 bases and J gave up 0 bases, with 24 bases separating them. Germline V CDR1 and CDR2: KGHSH, LQKENI. The length of the CDR3 is 19 residues. CDR3 region: CASSPGLGCIRGSYNEQFF. The CDR3 region has the DNA TGTGCCAGCTCCCCGGGACTGGGCTGTATTCGGGGCTCCTACAATGAGCAGTTCTTC. Supplemented by reference TRBV18 and TRBJ2-1, the full variable domain reads NAGVMQNPRHLVRRRGQEARLRCSPMKGHSHVYWYRQLPEEGLKFMVYLQKENIIDESGMPKERFSAEFPKEGPSILRIQQVVRGDSAAYFCASSPGLGCIRGSYNEQFFGPGTRLTVL.